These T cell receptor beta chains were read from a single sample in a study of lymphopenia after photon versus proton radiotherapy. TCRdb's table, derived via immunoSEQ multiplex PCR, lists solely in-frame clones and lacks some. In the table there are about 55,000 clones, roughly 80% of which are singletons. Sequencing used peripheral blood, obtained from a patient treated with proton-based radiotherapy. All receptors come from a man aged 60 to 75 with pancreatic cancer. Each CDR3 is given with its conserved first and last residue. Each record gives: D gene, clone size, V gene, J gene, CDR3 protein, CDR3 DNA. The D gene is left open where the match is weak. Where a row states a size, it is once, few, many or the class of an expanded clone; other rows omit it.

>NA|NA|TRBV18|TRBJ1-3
CASSPGGRNTIYF
TGTGCCAGCTCACCGGGGGGAAGAAACACCATATATTTT
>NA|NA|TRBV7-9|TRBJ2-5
CASSQGIQETQYF
TGTGCCAGCAGCCAGGGGATACAAGAGACCCAGTACTTC
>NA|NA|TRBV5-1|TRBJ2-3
CASSLAPGSTDTQYF
TGCGCCAGCAGCTTGGCGCCAGGGTCCACAGATACGCAGTATTTT
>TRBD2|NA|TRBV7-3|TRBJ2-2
CASSPKGGLAADTGELFF
TGTGCCAGCAGCCCTAAAGGGGGACTAGCGGCAGACACCGGGGAGCTGTTTTTT
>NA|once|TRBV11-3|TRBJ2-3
CASSRGRGRVMDTQYF
TGTGCCAGCAGCAGGGGCAGGGGAAGGGTTATGGATACGCAGTATTTT
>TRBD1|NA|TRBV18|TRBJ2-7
CASSLGQGGYEQYF
TGTGCCAGCTCACTCGGACAGGGGGGATACGAGCAGTACTTC
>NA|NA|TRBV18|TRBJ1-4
CASSQQGTNEKLFF
TGTGCCAGCTCACAACAGGGAACTAATGAAAAACTGTTTTTT
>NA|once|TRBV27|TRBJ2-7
CASSLKENPRYYEQYF
TGTGCCAGCAGTTTAAAGGAGAACCCGCGATACTACGAGCAGTACTTC
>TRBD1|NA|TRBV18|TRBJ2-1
CASSPRQGEFNEQFF
TGTGCCAGCTCACCCCGACAGGGGGAGTTTAATGAGCAGTTCTTC
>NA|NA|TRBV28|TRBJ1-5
CASSLYGSAQHF
TGTGCCAGCAGTTTATATGGTTCGGCCCAGCATTTT
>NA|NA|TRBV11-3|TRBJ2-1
CASSLGSGLARDVPKQFF
TGTGCCAGCAGCTTAGGGTCGGGTCTAGCGCGAGATGTCCCGAAGCAGTTCTTC
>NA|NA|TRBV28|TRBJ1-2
CASSSLTTDPDYGYTF
TGTGCCAGCAGTTCTCTAACAACAGACCCGGACTATGGCTACACCTTC
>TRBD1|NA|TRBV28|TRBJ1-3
CASSQDRGISGNTIYF
TGTGCCAGCAGTCAAGACAGGGGGATTTCTGGAAACACCATATATTTT
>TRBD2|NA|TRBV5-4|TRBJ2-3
CASSTPTSGRGVSTQYF
TGTGCCAGCAGCACTCCTACTAGCGGGAGGGGCGTGTCTACGCAGTATTTT
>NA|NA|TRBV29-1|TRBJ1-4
CSVRVGREKLFF
TGCAGCGTGAGGGTAGGGCGGGAAAAACTGTTTTTT
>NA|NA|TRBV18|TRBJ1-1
CASSPQGSNTEAFF
TGTGCCAGCTCACCACAGGGGTCGAACACTGAAGCTTTCTTT